The 16 T cell receptor beta chains given below trace back to one sample, sequenced in a study of T cell responses to AZD1222 COVID-19 vaccine. The table came from immunoSEQ multiplex PCR; TCRdb's copy has only in-frame clones and leaves some out. The table records around 210,000 clones, approximately 94% of them present only once. Sequenced here: peripheral blood, sampled 28 days after the second dose of the MenACWY control vaccine. These receptors all stem from an adult who received the MenACWY meningococcal vaccine as a control.

The chain couples TRBV3-1 (or the pseudogene TRBV3-2) to TRBJ1-6; D is undetermined. The V end was cut by 1 base, the J end by 7 bases, with 8 bases between. This CDR3 comprises 14 residues. Germline CDR1 LGHDT, CDR2 YNNKEL (reference sequence). The CDR3 loop is CASSQGGLNSPLHF. Written as DNA, the CDR3 is TGTGCCAGCAGCCAAGGAGGGTTGAATTCACCCCTCCACTTT.

The rearrangement links TRBV5-6 to TRBJ2-7, with D tentatively TRBD1 (6 bases). Per germline, CDR1 SGHDT and CDR2 YYEEEE. The CDR3 covers 14 residues. Deletions cut 1 base from V and 4 bases from J, with 12 bases between. CDR3 coding DNA: TGTGCCAGCAGCTTGACAGGGCCCGTTTACGAGCAGTACTTC. Its protein product is CASSLTGPVYEQYF.

The chain carries TRBV9 and TRBJ2-1; D perhaps matches TRBD2 (6 bases). Trimming took 5 bases from V and 7 from J, leaving 19 bases between them. The germline gives CDR1 SGDLS, CDR2 YYNGEE. CDR3 size: 15 residues. The CDR3 here is CASSLSGVSGNEQFF. For the CDR3, the DNA is TGTGCCAGCAGTTTGTCGGGGGTATCGGGGAATGAGCAGTTCTTC.

The chain has TRBV7-9 and TRBJ2-1; TRBD2 agrees at 11 bases. This CDR3 is 15 amino acids long. V was clipped by 4 bases and J by 5 bases; unmatched bases: 4. Germline-derived CDR1 and CDR2 are SEHNR and FQNEAQ (reference sequence). In DNA, the CDR3 is TGTGCCAGCAGCTCTGTACTAGCGGGGGACAATGAGCAGTTCTTC. Residues: CASSSVLAGDNEQFF.

The chain uses TRBV18 and TRBJ1-1; D ambiguous. V gave up 4 bases and J gave up 4 bases, with 4 bases separating them. The CDR3 has 11 amino acids. The germline gives CDR1 KGHSH, CDR2 LQKENI. The CDR3 bases are TGTGCCAGCTCACTGGGCACTGAAGCTTTCTTT. Encoded protein: CASSLGTEAFF.

This rearrangement joins TRBV19 to TRBJ2-1; TRBD1 might be the D (6 bases). The CDR3 runs to 15 residues. Trimming stripped 5 bases from V and 0 bases from J, with 11 bases between. Germline CDR1 and CDR2: LNHDA and SQIVND (reference sequence). CDR3 sequence reads: CASSYDRSSYNEQFF. The CDR3 DNA sequence: TGTGCCAGTAGTTACGACAGGAGCTCCTACAATGAGCAGTTCTTC.

The chain couples TRBV6-2 or TRBV6-3 to TRBJ1-5; D possibly corresponds to TRBD1 (5 bases). Trimming removed 0 bases from V and 2 bases from J, with 20 bases in between. CDR1 is MNHEY and CDR2 is SVGEGT in the germline V gene. The CDR3 runs to 19 residues. Here the CDR3 reads CASSYSGRVDSMRNQPQHF. The DNA for the CDR3 is TGTGCCAGCAGTTACTCGGGACGGGTTGACTCGATGCGCAATCAGCCCCAGCATTTT.

This rearrangement joins TRBV4-1 to TRBJ2-7, with 8 bases matching TRBD1. CDR3 size: 18 residues. V trimming: 1 base; J trimming: 1 base; junction bases outside the gene matches: 12. Germline lookup yields CDR1 MGHRA and CDR2 YSYEKL. The DNA of the CDR3 is TGCGCCAGCAGCCAAGTCTCAGGGGGCGAATTCGGGTCCTACGAGCAGTACTTC. It is translated as CASSQVSGGEFGSYEQYF.

The chain uses TRBV30 and TRBJ1-1; no firm D call. Germline loops: CDR1 GTSNPN, CDR2 SVGIG (reference sequence). V was cut by 0 bases and J by 8 bases, with 4 bases left in between. The CDR3 spans 10 residues. This CDR3 reads CAWSVREAFF. The CDR3 DNA reads TGTGCCTGGAGTGTGAGAGAAGCTTTCTTT. Full variable domain (remainder filled in from reference TRBV30 and TRBJ1-1): SQTIHQWPATLVQPVGSPLSLECTVEGTSNPNLYWYRQAAGRGLQLLFYSVGIGQISSEVPQNLSASRPQDRQFILSSKKLLLSDSGFYLCAWSVREAFFGQGTRLTVV.

The chain joins TRBV6-1 to TRBJ2-7; D might be TRBD2 (5 bases). This CDR3 contains 14 residues. Germline values: CDR1 MNHNS, CDR2 SASEGT. The ends were cut back, 2 bases at V and 5 bases at J, with 13 bases in the middle. CDR3 loop: CASSERGMGHEQYF. CDR3 in DNA: TGTGCCAGCAGTGAACGGGGTATGGGCCACGAGCAGTACTTC.

The J gene is TRBJ1-6, the V gene TRBV9; TRBD1 might be the D (6 bases). This CDR3 has 14 residues. CDR1 is SGDLS, CDR2 YYNGEE, per germline. V lost 0 bases, J lost 7 bases, and 8 bases lay in between. CDR3 nucleotides: TGTGCCAGCAGCGTAGGTCAGGGGAATTCACCCCTCCACTTT. This gives the protein CASSVGQGNSPLHF.

This sequence joins TRBV7-9 and TRBJ2-5, with D possibly matching TRBD2 (5 bases). V was cut by 1 base and J by 2 bases, with 14 bases left in between. The germline V gene encodes CDR1 SEHNR and CDR2 FQNEAQ (reference sequence). The CDR3 consists of 16 residues. CDR3 residues: CASSLVGVWQQETQYF. CDR3 sequence (DNA): TGTGCCAGCAGCTTAGTCGGGGTTTGGCAACAAGAGACCCAGTACTTC.

Of note for this clone: At one of its ends the junction is not consistent with the germline gene, which may arise from a read error. The chain recombines TRBV19 with TRBJ1-1; no reliable D call. The CDR3 sequence is 13 residues long. In germline, CDR1 is LNHDA, CDR2 SQIVND (reference sequence). CDR3 nucleotides: TGTGCCAGTAGTTCGACTGAGGAAGTGAAAGCGGTCTTT. Protein sequence: CASSSTEEVKAVF.

The chain links TRBV5-1 to TRBJ2-7, with 9 bases aligning to TRBD1. CDR3 length: 14 residues. Germline CDR1 and CDR2: SGHRS and YFSETQ. The trim removed 0 bases at V and 4 bases at J, leaving 2 bases unmatched. CDR3: CASSLGTGAYEQYF. CDR3 nucleotides: TGCGCCAGCAGCTTGGGGACAGGGGCGTACGAGCAGTACTTC.

The rearrangement links TRBV4-3 to TRBJ2-7, with 7 bases identical to TRBD2. CDR1 is LGHNA, CDR2 YSLEER, per germline. This CDR3 spans 16 amino acids. With 0 bases clipped from V and 4 bases from J, the junction kept 9 bases outside the gene matches. DNA of the CDR3: TGCGCCAGCAGCCAAGATTGGTCGGGGGGACGGTACGAGCAGTACTTC. Residues: CASSQDWSGGRYEQYF.

The chain uses TRBV28 and TRBJ2-7, with 7 bases aligning to TRBD1. There are 14 residues in the CDR3. CDR1 and CDR2 (germline): MDHEN, SYDVKM. With V trimmed by 4 bases and J by 2 bases, 5 bases remained unmatched. The CDR3 region has the DNA TGTGCCAGCAGTTATCACAGGGGCCCCTACGAGCAGTACTTC. This gives the protein CASSYHRGPYEQYF.